Here is one T cell receptor beta chain with its context. The antigen remains undetermined. The source of the sample is a study of cytomegalovirus exposure and HLA in healthy donors. Study-wide results and caveats: Cytomegalovirus status was reportedly diagnosed by the classifier with high specificity and sensitivity. The study designated 150 to 200 TCR beta chains cytomegalovirus-associated.

This CDR3 region has 13 residues. After removal of 7 bases from V and 7 bases from J, the junction contained 6 bases not matched to a gene. Germline CDR1 ENHRY, CDR2 SYGVKD. Measured with immunoSEQ multiplex PCR; TCRdb has only the in-frame clones, and not every one. Found here are around 200,000 clones, about 81% of them singletons; the top ten hold roughly 1.2%. Separate from the approximately 650-subject first cohort, the roughly 130-subject validation cohort was the one that the donors belonged to. The sequence came from a woman under 40 in good health and CMV-seronegative. This chain connects TRBV10-3 to TRBJ2-7; 11 bases are a match to TRBD1. The sequenced sample consisted of PBMCs. The CDR3 here is CAIKVGQGDEQYF. The CDR3 DNA is TGTGCCATCAAGGTGGGACAGGGGGATGAGCAGTACTTC.